These 26 T cell receptor beta chains were all obtained from the same sample, sequenced in a study of blood T cell repertoires in COVID-19. Sequencing used immunoSEQ multiplex PCR; TCRdb keeps in-frame clones, though not all of them. The table lists under 250,000 clones, more than 70% of them singletons. The material sequenced was peripheral blood. The receptors come from a woman in her 30s with COVID-19, enrolled during active disease.

The CDR3 nucleotides are TGTGCCAGCAGTCCCCGGACAGGGTTTCTTTCTGGCTACACCTTC. Amino acids: CASSPRTGFLSGYTF. V and J are TRBV27 and TRBJ1-2; 8 bases fit TRBD1. The length of the CDR3 is 15 residues. In germline, CDR1 is MNHEY, CDR2 SMNVEV (reference sequence). V was pared by 5 bases and J by 7 bases, with 12 bases of the junction left unmatched.

The chain links TRBV5-4 to TRBJ1-2, with TRBD1 matching over 12 bases. The CDR3 covers 15 residues. CDR1 and CDR2 (germline): SGHNT, YYREEE (reference sequence). The junction had 10 bases not matched to a gene; V was cut back by 5 bases and J by 8 bases. CDR3: CASSTGTGGAGGYTF. The CDR3 bases are TGTGCCAGCAGTACCGGGACAGGGGGCGCGGGAGGCTACACCTTC.

The V and J genes are TRBV4-1 and TRBJ1-4; 11 nucleotides align to TRBD1. The germline V gene has CDR1 MGHRA and CDR2 YSYEKL. CDR3 length equals 17 residues. J gave up 5 bases and V 4 bases, and 9 bases lay outside the gene matches. CDR3 amino acids: CASSPDGQGARNEKLFF. The CDR3 coding sequence is TGCGCCAGCAGCCCGGACGGACAGGGGGCTAGAAATGAAAAACTGTTTTTT.

V gene TRBV29-1 combines with J gene TRBJ2-1, with D perhaps TRBD2 (9 bases). V was trimmed by 7 bases and J by 6 bases, leaving 19 bases between them. Germline CDR1 is SQVTM and CDR2 is ANQGSEA. The CDR3 runs to 14 residues. The CDR3 DNA follows: TGCAGCGCTGGGTCTAGCGGGACAGGCAATGAGCAGTTCTTC. It is translated as CSAGSSGTGNEQFF.

This chain joins TRBV5-5 and TRBJ1-2; unclear D gene. The germline CDR1 and CDR2 sequences are SGHKS and YYEKEE (reference sequence). This CDR3 region has 16 residues. Trimming left V 6 bases short and J 0 bases short, with 18 bases between. CDR3 DNA sequence: TGTGCCAGCAAAACCTCGAGGACGGGGACTAACTATGGCTACACCTTC. Translation gives CASKTSRTGTNYGYTF.

J is TRBJ1-1 and V is TRBV10-1; 8 bases map to TRBD1. Germline lookup yields CDR1 WNHNN and CDR2 SYGVQD (reference sequence). With V trimmed by 3 bases and J by 8 bases, 14 bases remained unmatched. The CDR3 contains 16 residues. CDR3 coding DNA: TGCGCCAGCAGTGATACGTGGTTAGGACAGGGCCGCGAAGCTTTCTTT. Translation: CASSDTWLGQGREAFF.

On this clone: This specimen includes other DNA sequences encoding the same CDR3. V usage is TRBV28 and J usage is TRBJ1-5, with 8 bases that match TRBD1. CDR3 size: 14 residues. From germline, CDR1 is MDHEN and CDR2 SYDVKM. Trimming at V came to 6 bases and at J to 7 bases, leaving 8 bases not matched to a gene. In nucleotides, the CDR3 is TGTGCCAGCAGCCTTGGACAGGGAAGCCAGCCCCAGCATTTT. This gives the protein CASSLGQGSQPQHF.

CDR3 loop: CASSYSVETEAFF. CDR3 nucleotides: TGTGCCAGCAGTTACTCGGTGGAGACTGAAGCTTTCTTT. The chain joins TRBV6-5 to TRBJ1-1; D is unclear. In germline, CDR1 is MNHEY, CDR2 SVGAGI. The CDR3 is made up of 13 amino acids. The V gene lost 0 bases and the J gene lost 5 bases, with 7 bases spanning the gap.

V and J are TRBV3-1 (or the pseudogene TRBV3-2) and TRBJ2-3; TRBD2 matches at 8 bases. The CDR3 length is 16 residues. Trimming at V came to 1 base and at J to 1 base, leaving 4 bases not matched to a gene. Germline V gene sequence: CDR1 LGHDT, CDR2 YNNKEL (reference sequence). The CDR3 protein is CASSQVAGGRTDTQYF. The CDR3 nucleotides read TGTGCCAGCAGCCAAGTTGCGGGGGGCCGCACAGATACGCAGTATTTT.

CDR3 bases: TGTGCCAGCAGCACGGGACTAGCGGGACCCAGCTCCTACAATGAGCAGTTCTTC. This gives the protein CASSTGLAGPSSYNEQFF. The rearrangement joins TRBV11-2 to TRBJ2-1, with 13 bases fitting TRBD2. There are 18 residues in the CDR3. V was pared by 5 bases and J by 0 bases, with 7 bases of the junction left unmatched. The germline gives CDR1 SGHAT, CDR2 FQNNGV.

The chain is built from TRBV7-8 and TRBJ2-2, with 7 positions matching TRBD1. The V gene's germline CDR1 is SGHVS and CDR2 FQNEAQ. This CDR3 has 16 amino acids. Losses at the gene ends were 4 bases for V and 1 base for J; bases not matched to a gene: 6. CDR3 loop: CASSSRAGGNTGELFF. The CDR3 nucleotides are TGTGCCAGCAGCTCCCGAGCAGGGGGGAACACCGGGGAGCTGTTTTTT.

The chain carries TRBV9 and TRBJ1-1; D unresolved. The germline gives CDR1 SGDLS, CDR2 YYNGEE. The V gene lost 0 bases and the J gene lost 4 bases, with 10 bases spanning the gap. This CDR3 has 14 amino acids. The DNA of the CDR3 is TGTGCCAGCAGCGTAGCTACTTTGGTCACTGAAGCTTTCTTT. It translates to CASSVATLVTEAFF. The complete variable domain, with remaining parts taken from reference TRBV9 and TRBJ1-1, reads DSGVTQTPKHLITATGQRVTLRCSPRSGDLSVYWYQQSLDQGLQFLIQYYNGEERAKGNILERFSAQQFPDLHSELNLSSLELGDSALYFCASSVATLVTEAFFGQGTRLTVV.

The chain has TRBV2 and TRBJ2-2, with 7 nucleotides matching TRBD2. CDR3 size: 16 residues. Germline CDR1 reads SNHLY; CDR2 reads FYNNEI. V shed 0 bases and J 4 bases; nucleotides not matched to a gene: 5. The DNA for the CDR3 is TGTGCCAGCAGTGAAGCCCCCCTAGCGGTCACCGGGGAGCTGTTTTTT. This sequence encodes CASSEAPLAVTGELFF.

V gene TRBV27 combines with J gene TRBJ2-3, with D perhaps TRBD1 (5 bases). Trimming took off 1 base at V and 2 bases at J, with 10 bases between the two ends. Germline CDR1 is MNHEY and CDR2 is SMNVEV (reference sequence). The CDR3 totals 15 residues. CDR3 in amino acids: CASSLLQALTDTQYF. DNA for the CDR3: TGTGCCAGCAGTTTATTACAGGCCCTCACAGATACGCAGTATTTT.

The chain combines TRBV4-1 with TRBJ2-3; D gene unclear. Per the germline V gene, CDR1 is MGHRA and CDR2 is YSYEKL. This CDR3 is built from 16 residues. V lost 1 base to trimming and J lost 2 bases, with 13 bases between them. CDR3 sequence: CASSQVNLVATDTQYF. DNA of the CDR3: TGCGCCAGCAGCCAAGTTAATCTAGTGGCCACAGATACGCAGTATTTT.

V is TRBV19 and J is TRBJ2-7, with 11 nucleotides matching TRBD1. Germline V gene sequence: CDR1 LNHDA, CDR2 SQIVND (reference sequence). The CDR3 runs 15 residues. Trimming cost V 5 bases and J 6 bases; bases outside gene matches: 9. The CDR3 coding sequence is TGTGCCAGTAGTGTGGGACAGGGGGTGCCGGGCGAGCAGTACTTC. It encodes CASSVGQGVPGEQYF.

The rearrangement joins TRBV11-2 to TRBJ1-1; D gene uncertain. Deletions cut 2 bases from V and 0 bases from J, with 10 bases between. Germline V lookup: CDR1 SGHAT, CDR2 FQNNGV. The CDR3 has 15 amino acids. The chain's CDR3 is CASSLYESLNTEAFF. The CDR3 bases are TGTGCCAGCAGCTTATACGAAAGCTTGAACACTGAAGCTTTCTTT.

This clone appeared a few times. The chain recombines TRBV2 with TRBJ2-2; weak D call: TRBD1 (6 bases). The CDR3 runs 15 residues. V lost 5 bases to trimming and J lost 4 bases, with 14 bases between them. Germline CDR1 is SNHLY and CDR2 is FYNNEI. The CDR3 DNA is TGTGCCAGCAGTCGGCAGACAGGAGGCACCGGGGAGCTGTTTTTT. It is translated as CASSRQTGGTGELFF.

This clone was counted once. The chain carries TRBV2 and TRBJ2-2; TRBD1 aligns across 8 bases. Trimming at V came to 6 bases and at J to 0 bases, leaving 3 bases not matched to a gene. Germline lookup yields CDR1 SNHLY and CDR2 FYNNEI. This CDR3 region has 15 residues. The CDR3 nucleotides read TGTGCCAGCAGGGAGGACAGGGCGAACACCGGGGAGCTGTTTTTT. It codes for CASREDRANTGELFF.

The J gene is TRBJ2-5, the V gene TRBV2; maybe TRBD2 (6 bases). V was cut by 4 bases and J by 5 bases, with 14 bases left in between. This CDR3 comprises 14 residues. Germline V gene data show CDR1 as SNHLY and CDR2 as FYNNEI. This CDR3 is CASSAKLAQETQYF. CDR3 bases: TGTGCCAGCAGTGCAAAACTAGCCCAGGAGACCCAGTACTTC.

The V gene is TRBV6-5, the J gene TRBJ1-5; TRBD1 matches at 7 bases. Losses at the gene ends were 6 bases for V and 6 bases for J; bases not matched to a gene: 8. CDR3 length: 14 residues. From germline, CDR1 is MNHEY and CDR2 SVGAGI. The CDR3 bases are TGTGCCAGCAGGCGCTCAGGGGGGACTCAGCCCCAGCATTTT. This codes for CASRRSGGTQPQHF.

The chain uses TRBV2 and TRBJ2-1, with 10 bases aligning to TRBD1. Germline CDR1 SNHLY, CDR2 FYNNEI. The J segment lost 9 bases and the V segment lost 4 bases, leaving 6 bases of the junction unmatched. The CDR3 contains 14 residues. The CDR3 DNA reads as TGTGCCAGCAGTGTCCAGGACAGGGGGAGTGAGCAGTTCTTC. Translation: CASSVQDRGSEQFF.

The chain combines TRBV6-5 with TRBJ2-5, with D unresolved. V was pared by 5 bases and J by 3 bases, with 4 bases between. This CDR3 spans 11 amino acids. The germline CDR1 and CDR2 sequences are MNHEY and SVGAGI. This CDR3 is CASSLKETQYF. In DNA form, the CDR3 reads TGTGCCAGCAGTCTTAAAGAGACCCAGTACTTC.

The chain joins TRBV11-2 to TRBJ2-7; 7 bases align to TRBD1. The CDR3 has 18 residues. V trimming: 4 bases; J trimming: 0 bases; junction bases outside the gene matches: 15. Germline CDR1 reads SGHAT; CDR2 reads FQNNGV. In DNA form, the CDR3 reads TGTGCCAGCAGCTCACACCTTTGGACAGGTGGGGACTCCTACGAGCAGTACTTC. Protein sequence: CASSSHLWTGGDSYEQYF.

CDR3 nucleotide sequence: TGTGCCAGCAGCTTAAGTTATGCGGGGAGTTGGGCTGAAGCTTTCTTT. This sequence encodes CASSLSYAGSWAEAFF. J is TRBJ1-1 and V is TRBV13; no definite D call. This CDR3 has 16 residues. Trimming removed 2 bases at V and 6 bases at J, with 19 bases between. Germline V CDR1 and CDR2: PRHDT, FYEKMQ (reference sequence).

The CDR3 region is CATSDPGVHGYGYTF. For the CDR3, the DNA is TGTGCCACCAGTGATCCAGGGGTCCATGGCTATGGCTACACCTTC. V gene TRBV24-1 combines with J gene TRBJ1-2; a weak D match, TRBD1 (6 bases). The CDR3 totals 15 residues. Per the germline V gene, CDR1 is KGHDR and CDR2 is SFDVKD. Trimming took 3 bases from V and 4 from J, leaving 14 bases between them.